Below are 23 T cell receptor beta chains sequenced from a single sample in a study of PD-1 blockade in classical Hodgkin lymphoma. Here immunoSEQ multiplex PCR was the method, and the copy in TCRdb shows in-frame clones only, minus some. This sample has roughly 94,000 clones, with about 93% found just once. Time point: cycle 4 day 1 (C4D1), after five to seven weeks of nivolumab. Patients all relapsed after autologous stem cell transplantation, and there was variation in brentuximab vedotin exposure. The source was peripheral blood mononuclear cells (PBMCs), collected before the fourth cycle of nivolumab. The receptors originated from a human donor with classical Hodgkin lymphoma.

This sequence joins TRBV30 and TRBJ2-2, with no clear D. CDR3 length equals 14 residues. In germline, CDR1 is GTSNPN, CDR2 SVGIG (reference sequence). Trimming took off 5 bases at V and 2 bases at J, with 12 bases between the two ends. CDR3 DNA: TGTGCCTGGGGCCCTAAGCGTAACACCGGGGAGCTGTTTTTT. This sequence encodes CAWGPKRNTGELFF.

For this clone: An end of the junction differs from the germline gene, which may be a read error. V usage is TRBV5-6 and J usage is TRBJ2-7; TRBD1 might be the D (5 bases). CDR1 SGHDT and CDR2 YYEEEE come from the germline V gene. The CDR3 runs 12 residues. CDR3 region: CASSSGPSKGDF. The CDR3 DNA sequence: TGTGCCAGCAGCTCAGGGCCCTCAAAAGGGGACTTC.

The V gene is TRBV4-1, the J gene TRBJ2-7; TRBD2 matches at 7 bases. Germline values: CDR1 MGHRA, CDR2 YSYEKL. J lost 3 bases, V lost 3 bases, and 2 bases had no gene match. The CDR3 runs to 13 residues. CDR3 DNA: TGCGCCAGCAGCCATGGGGGGGGCTACGAGCAGTACTTC. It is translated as CASSHGGGYEQYF.

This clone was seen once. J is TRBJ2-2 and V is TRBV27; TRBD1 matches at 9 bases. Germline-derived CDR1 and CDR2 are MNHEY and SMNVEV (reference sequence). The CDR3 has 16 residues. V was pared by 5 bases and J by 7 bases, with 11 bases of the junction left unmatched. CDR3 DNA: TGTGCCAGCAGTCTCCCCGGGACAGGGATGAGCGGGGAGCTGTTTTTT. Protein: CASSLPGTGMSGELFF.

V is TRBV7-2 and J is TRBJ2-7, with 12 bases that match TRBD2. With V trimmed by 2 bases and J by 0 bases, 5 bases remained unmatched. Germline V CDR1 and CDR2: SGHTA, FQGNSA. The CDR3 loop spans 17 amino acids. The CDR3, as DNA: TGTGCCAGCAGCTTATATTCGGGACTAGCGGGCTCCTACGAGCAGTACTTC. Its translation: CASSLYSGLAGSYEQYF.

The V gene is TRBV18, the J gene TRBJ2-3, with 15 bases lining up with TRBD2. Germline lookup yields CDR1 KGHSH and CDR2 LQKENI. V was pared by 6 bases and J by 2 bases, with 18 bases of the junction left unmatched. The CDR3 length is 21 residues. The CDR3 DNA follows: TGTGCCAGCTCTCTCCTTTCCGGGACTAGCGGGAGGCCCGATTTCACAGATACGCAGTATTTT. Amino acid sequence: CASSLLSGTSGRPDFTDTQYF.

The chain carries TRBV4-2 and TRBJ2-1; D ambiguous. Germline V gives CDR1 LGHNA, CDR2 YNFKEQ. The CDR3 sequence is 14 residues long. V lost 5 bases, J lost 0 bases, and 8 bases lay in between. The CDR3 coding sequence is TGTGCCAGCAGCTTATACATCTCCTACAATGAGCAGTTCTTC. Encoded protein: CASSLYISYNEQFF.

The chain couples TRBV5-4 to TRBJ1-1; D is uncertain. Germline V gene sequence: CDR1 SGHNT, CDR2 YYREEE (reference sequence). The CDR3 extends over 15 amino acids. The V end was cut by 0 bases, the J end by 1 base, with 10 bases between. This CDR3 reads CASSLGRGSNTEAFF. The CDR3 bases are TGTGCCAGCAGCTTGGGGCGAGGATCGAACACTGAAGCTTTCTTT.

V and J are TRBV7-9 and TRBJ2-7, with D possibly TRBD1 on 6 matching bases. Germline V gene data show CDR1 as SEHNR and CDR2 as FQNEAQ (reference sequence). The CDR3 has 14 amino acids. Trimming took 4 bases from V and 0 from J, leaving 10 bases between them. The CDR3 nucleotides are TGTGCCAGCAGCTCGCAGGGGATCTCCTACGAGCAGTACTTC. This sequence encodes CASSSQGISYEQYF.

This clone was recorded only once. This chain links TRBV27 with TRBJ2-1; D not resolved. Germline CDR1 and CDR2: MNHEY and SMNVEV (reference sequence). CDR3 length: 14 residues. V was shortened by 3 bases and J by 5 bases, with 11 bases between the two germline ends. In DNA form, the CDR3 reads TGTGCCAGCAGTTTGGTTACTATGAACAATGAGCAGTTCTTC. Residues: CASSLVTMNNEQFF.

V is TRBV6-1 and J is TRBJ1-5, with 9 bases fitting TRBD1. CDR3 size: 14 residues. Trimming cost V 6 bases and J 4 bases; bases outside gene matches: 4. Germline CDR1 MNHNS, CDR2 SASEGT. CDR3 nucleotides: TGTGCCAGCAGAAATGGACAGGGGAATCAGCCCCAGCATTTT. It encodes CASRNGQGNQPQHF.

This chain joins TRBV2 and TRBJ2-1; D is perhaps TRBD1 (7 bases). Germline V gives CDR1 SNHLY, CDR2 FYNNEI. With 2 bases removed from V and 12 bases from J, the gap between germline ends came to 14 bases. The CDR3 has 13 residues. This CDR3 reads CASSELGGQPQFF. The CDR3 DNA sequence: TGTGCCAGCAGTGAATTGGGGGGACAGCCGCAGTTCTTC.

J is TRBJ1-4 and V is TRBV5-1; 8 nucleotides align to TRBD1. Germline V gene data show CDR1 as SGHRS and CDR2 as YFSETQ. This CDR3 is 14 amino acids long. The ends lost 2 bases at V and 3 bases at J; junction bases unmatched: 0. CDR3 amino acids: CASSLQGANEKLFF. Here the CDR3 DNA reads TGCGCCAGCAGCTTACAGGGGGCTAATGAAAAACTGTTTTTT.

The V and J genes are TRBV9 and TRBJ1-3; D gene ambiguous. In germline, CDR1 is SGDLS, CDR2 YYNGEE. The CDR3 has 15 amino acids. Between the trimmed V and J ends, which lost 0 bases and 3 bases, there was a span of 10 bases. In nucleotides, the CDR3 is TGTGCCAGCAGCGTAGGGGGTTTGGGTGGAAACACCATATATTTT. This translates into CASSVGGLGGNTIYF.

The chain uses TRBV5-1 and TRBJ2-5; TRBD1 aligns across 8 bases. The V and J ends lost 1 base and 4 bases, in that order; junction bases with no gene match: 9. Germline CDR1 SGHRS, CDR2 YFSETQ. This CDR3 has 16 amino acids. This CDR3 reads CASSLSGTGIGETQYF. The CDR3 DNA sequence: TGCGCCAGCAGCTTGTCCGGGACAGGAATAGGAGAGACCCAGTACTTC.

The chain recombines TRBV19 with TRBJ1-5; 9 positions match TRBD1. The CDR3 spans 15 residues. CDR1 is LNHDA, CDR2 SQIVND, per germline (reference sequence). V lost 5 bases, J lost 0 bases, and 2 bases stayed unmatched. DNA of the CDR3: TGTGCCAGTAGTGGGACAGGGCTTAGCAATCAGCCCCAGCATTTT. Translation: CASSGTGLSNQPQHF. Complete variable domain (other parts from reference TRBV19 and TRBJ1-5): DGGITQSPKYLFRKEGQNVTLSCEQNLNHDAMYWYRQDPGQGLRLIYYSQIVNDFQKGDIAEGYSVSREKKESFPLTVTSAQKNPTAFYLCASSGTGLSNQPQHFGDGTRLSIL.

CDR3 region: CASKREGPGDTQYF. For the CDR3, the DNA is TGTGCCAGTAAGCGGGAGGGCCCTGGAGATACGCAGTATTTT. This chain links TRBV2 with TRBJ2-3; 10 bases map to TRBD2. This CDR3 region has 14 residues. Germline trimming cut 9 bases from V and 5 bases from J; bases unmatched to any gene: 8. Germline V gene lookup returns CDR1 SNHLY and CDR2 FYNNEI. Variable domain in full (rest from reference TRBV2 and TRBJ2-3): EPEVTQTPSHQVTQMGQEVILRCVPISNHLYFYWYRQILGQKVEFLVSFYNNEISEKSEIFDDQFSVERPDGSNFTLKIRSTKLEDSAMYFCASKREGPGDTQYFGPGTRLTVL.

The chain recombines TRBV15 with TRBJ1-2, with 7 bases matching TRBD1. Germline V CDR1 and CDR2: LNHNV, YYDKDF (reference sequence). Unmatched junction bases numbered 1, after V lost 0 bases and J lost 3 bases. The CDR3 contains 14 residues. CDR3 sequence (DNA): TGTGCCACCAGCAGAGACAGGGGGGACTATGGCTACACCTTC. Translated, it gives CATSRDRGDYGYTF.

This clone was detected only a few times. CDR3 protein: CASSYDRRPNYGYTF. CDR3 in DNA: TGTGCCAGCAGTTATGACAGGCGCCCTAACTATGGCTACACCTTC. The rearrangement uses TRBV6-5 and TRBJ1-2; TRBD1 is a possible D gene (6 bases). The ends were cut back, 3 bases at V and 0 bases at J, with 11 bases in the middle. The germline CDR1 and CDR2 sequences are MNHEY and SVGAGI. This CDR3 region has 15 residues.

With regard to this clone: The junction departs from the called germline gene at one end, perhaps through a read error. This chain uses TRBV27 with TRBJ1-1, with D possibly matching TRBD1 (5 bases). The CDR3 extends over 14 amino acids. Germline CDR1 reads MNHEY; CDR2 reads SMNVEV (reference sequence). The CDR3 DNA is TGTACCAGCATAGTGGACACGTCGAACACTGAAGCTTTCTTT. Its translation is CTSIVDTSNTEAFF.

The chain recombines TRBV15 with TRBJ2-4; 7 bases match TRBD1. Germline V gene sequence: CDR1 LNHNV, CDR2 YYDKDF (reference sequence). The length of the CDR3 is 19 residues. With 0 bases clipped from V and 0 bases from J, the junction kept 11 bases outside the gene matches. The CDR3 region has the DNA TGTGCCACCAGCAGAGATCCTGGTGGGGACAGATTAGCCAAAAACATTCAGTACTTC. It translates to CATSRDPGGDRLAKNIQYF.

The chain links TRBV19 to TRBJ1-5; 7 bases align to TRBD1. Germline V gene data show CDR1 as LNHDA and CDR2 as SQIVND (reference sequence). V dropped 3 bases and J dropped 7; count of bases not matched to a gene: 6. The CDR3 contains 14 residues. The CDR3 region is CASSIPGQLQPQHF. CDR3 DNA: TGTGCCAGTAGTATTCCGGGACAGCTACAGCCCCAGCATTTT.

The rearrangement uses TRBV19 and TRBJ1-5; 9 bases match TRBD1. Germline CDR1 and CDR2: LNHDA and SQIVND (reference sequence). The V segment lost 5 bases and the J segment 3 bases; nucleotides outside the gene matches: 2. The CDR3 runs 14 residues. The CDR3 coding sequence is TGTGCCAGTAGTGGGACAGGGAACAATCAGCCCCAGCATTTT. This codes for CASSGTGNNQPQHF.